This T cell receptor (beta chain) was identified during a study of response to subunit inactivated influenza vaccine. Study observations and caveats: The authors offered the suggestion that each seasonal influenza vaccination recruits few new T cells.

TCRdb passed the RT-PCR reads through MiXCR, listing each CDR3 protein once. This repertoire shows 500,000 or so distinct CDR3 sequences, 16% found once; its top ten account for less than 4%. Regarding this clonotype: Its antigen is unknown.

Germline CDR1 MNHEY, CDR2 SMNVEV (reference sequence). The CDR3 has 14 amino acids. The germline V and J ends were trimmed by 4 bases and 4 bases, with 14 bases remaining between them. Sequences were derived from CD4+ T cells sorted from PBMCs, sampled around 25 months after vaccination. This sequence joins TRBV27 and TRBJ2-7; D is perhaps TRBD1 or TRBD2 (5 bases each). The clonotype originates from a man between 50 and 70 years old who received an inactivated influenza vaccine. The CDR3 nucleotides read TGTGCCAGCAGTTATCGGGGAAGGGGATACGAGCAGTACTTC. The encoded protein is CASSYRGRGYEQYF.